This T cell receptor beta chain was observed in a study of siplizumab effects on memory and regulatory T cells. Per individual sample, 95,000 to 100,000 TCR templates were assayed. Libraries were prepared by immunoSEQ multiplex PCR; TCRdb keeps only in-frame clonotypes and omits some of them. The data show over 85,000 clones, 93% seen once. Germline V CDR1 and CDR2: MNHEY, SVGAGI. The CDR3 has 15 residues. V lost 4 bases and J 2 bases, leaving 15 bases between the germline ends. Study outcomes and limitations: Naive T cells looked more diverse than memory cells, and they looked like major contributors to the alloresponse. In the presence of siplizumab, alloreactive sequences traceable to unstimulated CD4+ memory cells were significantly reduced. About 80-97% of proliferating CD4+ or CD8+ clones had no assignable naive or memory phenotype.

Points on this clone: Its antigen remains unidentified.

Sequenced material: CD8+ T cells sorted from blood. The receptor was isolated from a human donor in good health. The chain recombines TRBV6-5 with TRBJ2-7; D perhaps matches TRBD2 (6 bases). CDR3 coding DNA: TGTGCCAGCAGTTTGACTAGTCCGGGGGCCTACGAGCAGTACTTC. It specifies CASSLTSPGAYEQYF.